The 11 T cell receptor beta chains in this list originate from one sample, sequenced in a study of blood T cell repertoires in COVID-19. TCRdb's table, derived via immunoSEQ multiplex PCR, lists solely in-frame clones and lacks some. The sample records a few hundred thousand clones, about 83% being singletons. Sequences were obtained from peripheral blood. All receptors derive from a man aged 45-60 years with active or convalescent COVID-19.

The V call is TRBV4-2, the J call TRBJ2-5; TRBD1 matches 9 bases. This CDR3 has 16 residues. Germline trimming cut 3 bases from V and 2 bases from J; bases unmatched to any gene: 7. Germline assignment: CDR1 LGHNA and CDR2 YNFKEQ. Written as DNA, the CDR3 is TGTGCCAGCAGCCAGGTACAGGGGGCGGATCAAGAGACCCAGTACTTC. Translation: CASSQVQGADQETQYF.

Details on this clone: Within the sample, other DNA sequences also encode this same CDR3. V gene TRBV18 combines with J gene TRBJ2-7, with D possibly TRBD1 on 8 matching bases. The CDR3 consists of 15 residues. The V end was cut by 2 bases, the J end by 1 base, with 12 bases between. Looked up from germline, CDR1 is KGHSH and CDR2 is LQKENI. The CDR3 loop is CASSPDRGLSYEQYF. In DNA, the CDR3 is TGTGCCAGCTCACCAGACAGGGGACTATCCTACGAGCAGTACTTC.

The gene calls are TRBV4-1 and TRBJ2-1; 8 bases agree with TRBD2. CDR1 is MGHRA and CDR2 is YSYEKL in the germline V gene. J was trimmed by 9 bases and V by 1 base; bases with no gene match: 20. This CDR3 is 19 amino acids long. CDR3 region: CASSQVRAGVTVINGEQFF. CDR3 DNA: TGCGCCAGCAGCCAAGTCAGAGCGGGGGTAACGGTAATTAACGGTGAGCAGTTCTTC.

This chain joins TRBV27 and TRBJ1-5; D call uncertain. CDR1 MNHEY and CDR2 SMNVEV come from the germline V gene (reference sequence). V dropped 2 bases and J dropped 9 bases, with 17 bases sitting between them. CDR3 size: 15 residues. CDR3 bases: TGTGCCAGCAGTTTAGACGGACGTAATCGGGGGCCCCAGCATTTT. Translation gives CASSLDGRNRGPQHF.

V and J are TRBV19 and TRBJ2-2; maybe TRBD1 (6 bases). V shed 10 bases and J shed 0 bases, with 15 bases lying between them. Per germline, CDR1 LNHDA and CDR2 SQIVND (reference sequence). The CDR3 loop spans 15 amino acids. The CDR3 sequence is CAIMVRGSNTGELFF. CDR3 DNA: TGTGCCATAATGGTCAGGGGTTCGAACACCGGGGAGCTGTTTTTT.

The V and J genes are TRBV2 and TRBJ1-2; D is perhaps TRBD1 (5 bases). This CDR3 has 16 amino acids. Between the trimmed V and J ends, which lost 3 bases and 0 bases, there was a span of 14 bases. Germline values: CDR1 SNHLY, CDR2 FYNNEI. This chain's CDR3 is CASSDAGRGANYGYTF. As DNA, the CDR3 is TGTGCCAGCAGTGATGCAGGGCGCGGGGCTAACTATGGCTACACCTTC.

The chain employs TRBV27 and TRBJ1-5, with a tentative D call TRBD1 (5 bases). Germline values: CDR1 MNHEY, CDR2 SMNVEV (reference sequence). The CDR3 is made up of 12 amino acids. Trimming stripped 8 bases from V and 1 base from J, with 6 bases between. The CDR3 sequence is CASGGSNQPQHF. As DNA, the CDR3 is TGTGCCAGCGGGGGGAGCAATCAGCCCCAGCATTTT.

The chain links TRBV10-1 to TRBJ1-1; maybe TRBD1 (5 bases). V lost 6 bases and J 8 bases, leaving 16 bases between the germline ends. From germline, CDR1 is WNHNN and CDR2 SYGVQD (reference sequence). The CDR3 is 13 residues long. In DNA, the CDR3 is TGCGCCAGCAGCCCGACAGCCTCAAAGGAAGCTTTCTTT. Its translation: CASSPTASKEAFF.

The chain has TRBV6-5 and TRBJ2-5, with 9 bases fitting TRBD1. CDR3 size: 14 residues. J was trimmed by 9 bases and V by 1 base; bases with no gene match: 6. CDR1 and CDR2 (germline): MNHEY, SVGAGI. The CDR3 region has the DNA TGTGCCAGCAGTTACTGGACAGGGGAGGGGTCCCAGTACTTC. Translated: CASSYWTGEGSQYF.

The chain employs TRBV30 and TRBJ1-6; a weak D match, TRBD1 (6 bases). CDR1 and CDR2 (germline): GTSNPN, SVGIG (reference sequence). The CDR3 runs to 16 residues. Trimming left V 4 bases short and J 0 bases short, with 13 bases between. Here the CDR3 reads CAWNIPRGSYNSPLHF. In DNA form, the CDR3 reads TGTGCCTGGAACATCCCCAGGGGCTCCTATAATTCACCCCTCCACTTT. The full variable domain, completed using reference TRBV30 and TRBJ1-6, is SQTIHQWPATLVQPVGSPLSLECTVEGTSNPNLYWYRQAAGRGLQLLFYSVGIGQISSEVPQNLSASRPQDRQFILSSKKLLLSDSGFYLCAWNIPRGSYNSPLHFGNGTRLTVT.

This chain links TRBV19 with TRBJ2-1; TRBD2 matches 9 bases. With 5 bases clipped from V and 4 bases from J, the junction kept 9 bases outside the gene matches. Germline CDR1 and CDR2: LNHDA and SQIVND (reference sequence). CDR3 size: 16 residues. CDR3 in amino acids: CASSSQPGLAYNEQFF. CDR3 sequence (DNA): TGTGCCAGTAGTTCACAACCGGGACTAGCATACAATGAGCAGTTCTTC. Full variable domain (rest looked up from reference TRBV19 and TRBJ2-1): DGGITQSPKYLFRKEGQNVTLSCEQNLNHDAMYWYRQDPGQGLRLIYYSQIVNDFQKGDIAEGYSVSREKKESFPLTVTSAQKNPTAFYLCASSSQPGLAYNEQFFGPGTRLTVL.